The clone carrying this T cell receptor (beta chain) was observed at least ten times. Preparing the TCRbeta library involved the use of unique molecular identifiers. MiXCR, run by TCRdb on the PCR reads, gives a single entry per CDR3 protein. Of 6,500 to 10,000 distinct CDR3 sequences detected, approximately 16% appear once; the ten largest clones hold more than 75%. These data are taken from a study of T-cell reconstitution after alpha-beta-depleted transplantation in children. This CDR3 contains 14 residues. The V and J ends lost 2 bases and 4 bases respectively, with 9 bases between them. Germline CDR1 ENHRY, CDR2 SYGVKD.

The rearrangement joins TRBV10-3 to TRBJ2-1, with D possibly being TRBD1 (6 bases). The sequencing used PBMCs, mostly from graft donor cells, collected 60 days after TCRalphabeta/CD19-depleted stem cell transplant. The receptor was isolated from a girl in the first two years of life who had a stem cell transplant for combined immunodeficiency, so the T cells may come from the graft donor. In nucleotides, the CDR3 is TGTGCCATCAGTGAGAGACAGGAGTACAATGAGCAGTTCTTC. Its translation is CAISERQEYNEQFF.